The 16 T cell receptor beta chains presented below share a single source sample, sequenced in a study of blood T cells in healthy people across ages. A second PCR of about 7 to 12 cycles used a sample-barcoded 5' primer and a J-beta primer mix. MiXCR, applied by TCRdb to the 5' RACE reads, yields one record per CDR3 protein. The sample comprises some 560,000 distinct CDR3 sequences, around a quarter of which are singletons, and 3% to 4% rests with the top ten. Separately, the same data were catalogued under a study of T cells of mothers and their children.

The sequenced sample consisted of blood. The receptor source for this set is a boy between 2 and 10 years old in good health.

This clonotype showed up just a few times. The chain uses TRBV5-1 and TRBJ1-2, with 8 bases identical to TRBD1. Germline CDR1 is SGHRS and CDR2 is YFSETQ. The CDR3 has 14 residues. J gave up 4 bases and V 4 bases, and 6 bases lay outside the gene matches. The CDR3 DNA reads as TGCGCCAGCAGCCCCGGGACAGGTCCCTATGGCTACACCTTC. This translates into CASSPGTGPYGYTF. The variable domain in full, with the rest retrieved from reference TRBV5-1 and TRBJ1-2, is KAGVTQTPRYLIKTRGQQVTLSCSPISGHRSVSWYQQTPGQGLQFLFEYFSETQRNKGNFPGRFSGRQFSNSRSEMNVSTLELGDSALYLCASSPGTGPYGYTFGSGTRLTVV.

The chain couples TRBV5-8 to TRBJ1-1; D is uncertain. The CDR3 has 13 amino acids. V lost 0 bases and J lost 3, with 6 bases in between. In germline, CDR1 is SGHTS, CDR2 YDEGEE. This CDR3 is CASSLAAYTEAFF. CDR3 coding DNA: TGTGCCAGCAGCTTGGCAGCCTACACTGAAGCTTTCTTT. Using reference TRBV5-8 and TRBJ1-1 for the parts outside the CDR3, the full variable domain is EAGVTQSPTHLIKTRGQQATLRCSPISGHTSVYWYQQALGLGLQFLLWYDEGEERNRGNFPPRFSGRQFPNYSSELNVNALELEDSALYLCASSLAAYTEAFFGQGTRLTVV.

This clonotype was counted only a few times. The chain carries TRBV20-1 and TRBJ1-1; no clear D gene. The germline V and J ends were trimmed by 0 bases and 2 bases, with 10 bases remaining between them. This CDR3 region has 14 residues. From germline, CDR1 is DFQATT and CDR2 SNEGSKA (reference sequence). The CDR3 sequence is CSARDPKANTEAFF. The CDR3, as DNA: TGCAGTGCTAGAGATCCTAAGGCAAACACTGAAGCTTTCTTT.

The chain has TRBV6-5 and TRBJ1-2; maybe TRBD1 (5 bases). Per the germline V gene, CDR1 is MNHEY and CDR2 is SVGAGI. This CDR3 is 12 amino acids long. V was cut by 6 bases and J by 7 bases, with 12 bases left in between. CDR3 nucleotides: TGTGCCAGCAGGCAACTTGGGGGTGGCTACACCTTC. This codes for CASRQLGGGYTF.

This clonotype was detected many times. Germline is not matched at one junction end, which may reflect a read error. The chain joins TRBV5-1 to TRBJ2-1; D might be TRBD1 (6 bases). Germline V gives CDR1 SGHRS, CDR2 YFSETQ. This CDR3 has 15 amino acids. The CDR3 sequence: CASSLAQGSYNEQFF. CDR3 DNA: TGTGCCAGCAGCTTAGCACAGGGTTCCTACAATGAGCAGTTCTTC.

This clonotype was observed a few times. The genes are TRBV2 and TRBJ1-2, with TRBD1 as a possible D gene (6 bases). The CDR3 sequence is 17 residues long. Germline assignment: CDR1 SNHLY and CDR2 FYNNEI. V was clipped by 3 bases and J by 6 bases, with 23 bases between them. The CDR3, as DNA: TGTGCCAGCAGTGAGATGGGACTTCCAGGGGAAAGAGATGGCTACACCTTC. This translates into CASSEMGLPGERDGYTF.

The chain recombines TRBV5-4 with TRBJ2-3, with TRBD2 identical over 8 bases. This CDR3 has 16 amino acids. Looked up from germline, CDR1 is SGHNT and CDR2 is YYREEE (reference sequence). The junction had 14 bases not matched to a gene; V was cut back by 4 bases and J by 7 bases. In nucleotides, the CDR3 is TGTGCCAGCAGCGTCGGGCAAACGGGAGGGACTCATACGCAGTATTTT. Its translation is CASSVGQTGGTHTQYF.

This clonotype appeared a few times. The J gene is TRBJ1-2, the V gene TRBV3-1, with TRBD1 as a possible D gene (6 bases). The germline CDR1 and CDR2 sequences are LGHDT and YNNKEL (reference sequence). V lost 4 bases, J lost 2 bases, and 8 bases lay in between. This CDR3 has 13 amino acids. The DNA for the CDR3 is TGTGCCAGCAGCCGACAGGTCAACTATGGCTACACCTTC. Its translation: CASSRQVNYGYTF. Together with reference TRBV3-1 and TRBJ1-2, the CDR3 gives the full variable domain: DTAVSQTPKYLVTQMGNDKSIKCEQNLGHDTMYWYKQDSKKFLKIMFSYNNKELIINETVPNRFSPKSPDKAHLNLHINSLELGDSAVYFCASSRQVNYGYTFGSGTRLTVV.

This clonotype was found a few times. The rearrangement joins TRBV15 to TRBJ2-1; D remains ambiguous. V was trimmed by 5 bases and J by 7 bases, leaving 15 bases between them. CDR1 is LNHNV, CDR2 YYDKDF, per germline (reference sequence). This CDR3 is 14 amino acids long. The CDR3 bases are TGTGCCACCAGCCCGGACGGAGTCAATAATGAGCAGTTCTTC. This gives the protein CATSPDGVNNEQFF.

This clonotype was detected only a few times. The chain uses TRBV24-1 and TRBJ2-4, with TRBD1 identical over 7 bases. CDR3 length equals 15 residues. V lost 3 bases and J lost 1; bases outside the gene matches: 2. Germline V gene data show CDR1 as KGHDR and CDR2 as SFDVKD. Here the CDR3 reads CATSDPDRAKNIQYF. In nucleotides, the CDR3 is TGTGCCACCAGTGATCCGGACAGGGCCAAAAACATTCAGTACTTC.

V and J are TRBV12-5 and TRBJ2-5; possibly TRBD1 for D (6 bases). Looked up from germline, CDR1 is LGHNT and CDR2 is FRNRAP. V was clipped by 3 bases and J by 1 base, with 9 bases between them. The CDR3 length is 14 residues. The CDR3, as DNA: TGTGCTAGTGGTTTAGGACAGCTCCAAGAGACCCAGTACTTC. Protein product: CASGLGQLQETQYF.

V is TRBV10-3 and J is TRBJ2-1; 8 bases fit TRBD2. The J segment lost 8 bases and the V segment lost 2 bases, leaving 8 bases of the junction unmatched. CDR1 is ENHRY, CDR2 SYGVKD, per germline. The CDR3 is 15 amino acids. CDR3 residues: CAISENREGPDEQFF. In nucleotides, the CDR3 is TGTGCCATCAGTGAGAACCGGGAGGGCCCTGATGAGCAGTTCTTC.

The chain recombines TRBV20-1 with TRBJ2-2, with 10 bases aligning to TRBD2. The CDR3 extends over 16 amino acids. CDR1 is DFQATT, CDR2 SNEGSKA, per germline (reference sequence). Trimming at V came to 1 base and at J to 6 bases, leaving 8 bases not matched to a gene. The CDR3 region is CSARGEAGGPPGELFF. For the CDR3, the DNA is TGCAGTGCTAGAGGTGAAGCGGGGGGGCCCCCCGGGGAGCTGTTTTTT.

The table lists this clonotype with a few counts. The J gene is TRBJ2-5, the V gene TRBV29-1, with 14 bases matching TRBD2. The DNA matches TRBJ2-7 better at its end, which makes the J call doubtful. CDR1 and CDR2 (germline): SQVTM, ANQGSEA. The CDR3 loop spans 15 amino acids. The CDR3 region has the DNA TGCAGCGTTGTAGGACTAGCGGGGGGTTTCTACGAGCAGTACTTC. Translating it yields CSVVGLAGGFYEQYF.

This clonotype occurred a few times. The chain has TRBV7-2 and TRBJ2-7; TRBD1 is a possible D gene (6 bases). This CDR3 has 15 residues. CDR1 SGHTA and CDR2 FQGNSA come from the germline V gene. With 5 bases removed from V and 7 bases from J, the gap between germline ends came to 21 bases. The CDR3 spells CASSPPGHLLREQYF. In nucleotides, the CDR3 is TGTGCCAGCAGCCCCCCGGGACACCTCCTTAGGGAGCAGTACTTC.

This clonotype was detected only a few times. This chain links TRBV15 with TRBJ2-5; 7 positions match TRBD1. From germline, CDR1 is LNHNV and CDR2 YYDKDF (reference sequence). With 3 bases clipped from V and 1 base from J, the junction kept 11 bases outside the gene matches. The length of the CDR3 is 17 residues. CDR3 sequence: CATSSRTGGLTQETQYF. DNA of the CDR3: TGTGCCACCAGCAGCCGGACAGGTGGATTGACCCAAGAGACCCAGTACTTC.